The present TCR beta chain was sequenced within a study of T cell responses to AZD1222 COVID-19 vaccine. Overall study results and limits: Repertoire sampling was restricted to post-peak T cell response timepoints. Two AZD1222 administrations were followed by greater Spike-specific TCR breadth and depth. Among the donors, most were white British and more were female, and clonal diversity was possibly underestimated.

Using immunoSEQ multiplex PCR, the repertoire was profiled, and TCRdb retains in-frame clones only, with some absent. The sample shows 95,000 to 150,000 clones, 92% of them seen only once. The length of the CDR3 is 14 residues. The germline V and J ends were trimmed by 1 base and 3 bases, with 7 bases remaining between them. Germline V gives CDR1 LGHDT, CDR2 YNNKEL (reference sequence). As concerns this clone: Its antigen remains unidentified.

The material sequenced was peripheral blood, taken on day 0 of AZD1222 vaccination. The receptor comes from an adult in good health. V and J are TRBV3-1 (or the pseudogene TRBV3-2) and TRBJ1-5; D call uncertain. The CDR3 here is CASSQGQANQPQHF. CDR3 sequence (DNA): TGTGCCAGCAGCCAAGGTCAGGCCAATCAGCCCCAGCATTTT.